This T cell receptor (beta chain) comes out of a study of glioma-infiltrating T cells after dendritic cell vaccination. Broader study findings: No direct clonality-survival link was found; a diverse polyclonal response may matter.

Sequencing was performed with immunoSEQ multiplex PCR; in TCRdb, only in-frame clones are kept and a portion is missing. The sample has approximately 62,000 clones, about nine tenths seen once. This sample's time point: after dendritic cell vaccination, including at tumor progression/relapse. Trimming left V 3 bases short and J 1 base short, with 11 bases between. From germline, CDR1 is LGHNA and CDR2 YSLEER. This CDR3 is built from 15 residues. This clone appeared a few times. Its specificity is unknown. V usage is TRBV4-3 and J usage is TRBJ2-3, with D perhaps TRBD2 (5 bases). This TCR derives from a human donor with glioblastoma. Sequenced material: blood, taken after dendritic cell vaccination. The CDR3 DNA is TGCGCCAGCAGCCACCAGAGGGAGCGCACAGATACGCAGTATTTT. Translating it yields CASSHQRERTDTQYF.